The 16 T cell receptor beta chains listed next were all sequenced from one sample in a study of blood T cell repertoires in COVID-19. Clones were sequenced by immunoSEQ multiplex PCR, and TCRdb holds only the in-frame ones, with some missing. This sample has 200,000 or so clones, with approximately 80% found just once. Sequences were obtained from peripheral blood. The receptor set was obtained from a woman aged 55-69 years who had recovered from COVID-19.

In nucleotides, the CDR3 is TGTGCCAGCAGCCATTTCAGCGGAGAAGCTTTCTTT. This translates into CASSHFSGEAFF. The chain uses TRBV3-1 (or the pseudogene TRBV3-2) and TRBJ1-1; D uncertain. Trimming removed 3 bases at V and 8 bases at J, with 10 bases between. This CDR3 region has 12 residues. CDR1 is LGHDT and CDR2 is YNNKEL in the germline V gene (reference sequence).

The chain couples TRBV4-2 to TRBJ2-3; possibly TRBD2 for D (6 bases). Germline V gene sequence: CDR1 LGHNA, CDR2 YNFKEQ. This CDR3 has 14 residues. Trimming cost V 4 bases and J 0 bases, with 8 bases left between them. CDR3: CASSPGSSTDTQYF. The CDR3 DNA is TGTGCCAGCAGCCCCGGGAGCAGCACAGATACGCAGTATTTT.

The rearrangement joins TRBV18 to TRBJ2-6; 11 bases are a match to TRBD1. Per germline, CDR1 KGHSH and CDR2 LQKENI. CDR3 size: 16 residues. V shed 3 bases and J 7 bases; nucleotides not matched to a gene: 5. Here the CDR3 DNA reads TGTGCCAGCTCACCGGGACAGGGGGGTCTAGCCAACGTCCTGACTTTC. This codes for CASSPGQGGLANVLTF.

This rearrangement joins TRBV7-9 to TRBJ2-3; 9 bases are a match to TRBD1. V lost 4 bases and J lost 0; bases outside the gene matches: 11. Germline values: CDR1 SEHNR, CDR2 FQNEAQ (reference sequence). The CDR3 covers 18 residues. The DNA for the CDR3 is TGTGCCAGCAGCTCCGGGACAGGGAACTCTTGGAGCACAGATACGCAGTATTTT. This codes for CASSSGTGNSWSTDTQYF.

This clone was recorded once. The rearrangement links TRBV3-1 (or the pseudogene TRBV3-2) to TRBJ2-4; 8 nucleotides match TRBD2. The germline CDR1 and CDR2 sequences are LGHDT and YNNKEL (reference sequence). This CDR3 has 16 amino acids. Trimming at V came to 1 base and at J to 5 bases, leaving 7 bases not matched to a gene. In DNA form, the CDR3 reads TGTGCCAGCAGCCAAGGCGGGCGGGGGGACCAAAACATTCAGTACTTC. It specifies CASSQGGRGDQNIQYF.

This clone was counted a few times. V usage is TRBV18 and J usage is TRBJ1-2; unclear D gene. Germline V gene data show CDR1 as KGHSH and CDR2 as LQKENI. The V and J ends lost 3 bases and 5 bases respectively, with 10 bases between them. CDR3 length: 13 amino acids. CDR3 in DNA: TGTGCCAGCTCACCGGCGACGGAGTATGGCTACACCTTC. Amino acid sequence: CASSPATEYGYTF.

DNA of the CDR3: TGCGCCAGCAGCTTAGTGACTAGCGGGGTCACCACCGGGGAGCTGTTTTTT. Residues: CASSLVTSGVTTGELFF. This chain links TRBV5-1 with TRBJ2-2; 11 positions match TRBD2. Germline lookup yields CDR1 SGHRS and CDR2 YFSETQ. After removal of 2 bases from V and 4 bases from J, the junction contained 7 bases not matched to a gene. This CDR3 is 17 amino acids long.

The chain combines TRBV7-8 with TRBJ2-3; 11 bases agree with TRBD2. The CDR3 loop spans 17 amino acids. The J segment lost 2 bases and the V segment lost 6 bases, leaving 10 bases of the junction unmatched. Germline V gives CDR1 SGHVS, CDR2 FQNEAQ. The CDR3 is CASRRKLAGGFTDTQYF. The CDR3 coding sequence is TGTGCCAGCAGACGTAAGCTAGCGGGGGGCTTCACAGATACGCAGTATTTT.

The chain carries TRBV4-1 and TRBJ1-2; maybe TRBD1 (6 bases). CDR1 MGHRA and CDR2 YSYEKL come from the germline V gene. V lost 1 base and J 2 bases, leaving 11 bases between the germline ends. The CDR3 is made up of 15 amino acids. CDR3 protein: CASSQVAGANYGYTF. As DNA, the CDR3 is TGCGCCAGCAGCCAAGTGGCAGGGGCCAACTATGGCTACACCTTC.

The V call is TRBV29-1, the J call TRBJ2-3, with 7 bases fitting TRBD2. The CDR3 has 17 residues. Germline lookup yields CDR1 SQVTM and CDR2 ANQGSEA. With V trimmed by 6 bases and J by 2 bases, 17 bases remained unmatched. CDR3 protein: CSVPGGRGTGNTDTQYF. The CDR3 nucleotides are TGCAGCGTACCGGGGGGAAGGGGAACCGGCAACACAGATACGCAGTATTTT.

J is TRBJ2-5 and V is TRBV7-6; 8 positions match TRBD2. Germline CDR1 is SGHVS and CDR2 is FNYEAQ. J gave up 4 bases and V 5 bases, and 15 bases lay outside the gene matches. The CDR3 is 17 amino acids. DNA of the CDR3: TGTGCCAGCAGCCTGAGACTAGCGCGAAACCCGGGAGAGACCCAGTACTTC. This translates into CASSLRLARNPGETQYF.

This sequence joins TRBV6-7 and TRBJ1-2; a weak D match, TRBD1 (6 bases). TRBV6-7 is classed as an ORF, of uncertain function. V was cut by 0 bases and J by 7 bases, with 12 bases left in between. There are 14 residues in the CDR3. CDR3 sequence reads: CASSYSRAGVGYTF. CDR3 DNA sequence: TGTGCCAGCAGTTACTCGAGGGCAGGGGTTGGCTACACCTTC.

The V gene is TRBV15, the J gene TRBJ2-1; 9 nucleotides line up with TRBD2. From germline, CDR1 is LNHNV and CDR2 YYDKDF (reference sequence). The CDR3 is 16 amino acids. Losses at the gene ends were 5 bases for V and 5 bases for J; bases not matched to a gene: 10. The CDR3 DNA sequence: TGTGCCACCAGCCGTCGCGGGGGGGCCTTGGACAATGAGCAGTTCTTC. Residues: CATSRRGGALDNEQFF.

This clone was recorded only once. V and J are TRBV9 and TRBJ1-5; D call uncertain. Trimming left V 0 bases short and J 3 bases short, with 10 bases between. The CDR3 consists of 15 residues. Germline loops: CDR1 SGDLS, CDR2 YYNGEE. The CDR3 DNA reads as TGTGCCAGCAGCGTAGATCCATCCCCCAATCAGCCCCAGCATTTT. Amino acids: CASSVDPSPNQPQHF.

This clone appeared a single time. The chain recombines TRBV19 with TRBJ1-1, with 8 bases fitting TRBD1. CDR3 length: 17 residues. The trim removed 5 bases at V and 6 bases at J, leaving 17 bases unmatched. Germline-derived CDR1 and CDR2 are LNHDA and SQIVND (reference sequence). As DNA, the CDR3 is TGTGCCAGTAGTCCCGGACAGGGAAGAATGAGAATCCCTGAAGCTTTCTTT. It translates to CASSPGQGRMRIPEAFF. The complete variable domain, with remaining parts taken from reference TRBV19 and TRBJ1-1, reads DGGITQSPKYLFRKEGQNVTLSCEQNLNHDAMYWYRQDPGQGLRLIYYSQIVNDFQKGDIAEGYSVSREKKESFPLTVTSAQKNPTAFYLCASSPGQGRMRIPEAFFGQGTRLTVV.

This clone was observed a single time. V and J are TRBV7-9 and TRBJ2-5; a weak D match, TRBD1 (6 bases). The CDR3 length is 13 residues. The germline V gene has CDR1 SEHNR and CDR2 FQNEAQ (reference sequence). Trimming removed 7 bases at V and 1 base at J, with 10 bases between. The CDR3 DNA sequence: TGTGCCAGCACCGCGGACAGCCAAGAGACCCAGTACTTC. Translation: CASTADSQETQYF.